This TCR beta chain was captured by sequencing in a study of T cell repertoires in cytomegalovirus infection. Study at large: Both a matching HLA type and CMV infection were indicated by public TCR beta signatures. Study findings and constraints: Predominance within the ex vivo response was attributable to HLA-C-restricted CMV-specific TCR beta clonotypes. Cumulated frequencies of public TCR beta families served to identify carriers of CMV plus the relevant HLA.

This CDR3 comprises 14 residues. Germline V gene sequence: CDR1 SGHTA, CDR2 FQGNSA. Trimming cost V 4 bases and J 3 bases, with 12 bases left between them. This clonotype turned up a few times. The antigen is not known. Using its own MiXCR run on the reads, TCRdb lists one record per CDR3 protein. Of 570,000 or so distinct CDR3 sequences listed, 40% are singletons. This material consisted of cultured PBMCs, taken from culture after CMV antigen stimulation. The clonotype originates from a human donor in good health (CMV status not recorded). Some clones in this sample may be carry-over from other donors' samples. The V call is TRBV7-2, the J call TRBJ1-1; D might be TRBD1 (6 bases). The CDR3 loop reads CASSWETGYTEAFF. Here the CDR3 DNA reads TGTGCCAGCAGCTGGGAGACAGGTTACACTGAAGCTTTCTTT.